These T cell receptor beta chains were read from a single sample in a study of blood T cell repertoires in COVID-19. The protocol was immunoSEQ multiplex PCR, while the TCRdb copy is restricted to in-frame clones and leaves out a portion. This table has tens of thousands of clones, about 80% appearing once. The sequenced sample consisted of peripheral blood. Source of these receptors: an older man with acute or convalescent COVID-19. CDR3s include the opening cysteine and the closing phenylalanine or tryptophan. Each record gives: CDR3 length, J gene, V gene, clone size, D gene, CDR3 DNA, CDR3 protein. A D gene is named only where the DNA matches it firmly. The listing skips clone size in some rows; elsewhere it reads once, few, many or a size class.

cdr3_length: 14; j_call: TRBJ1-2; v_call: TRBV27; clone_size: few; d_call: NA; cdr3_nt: TGTGCCAGCAGTTTATCTGCGGGCCTCCTTGGCTACACCTTC; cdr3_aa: CASSLSAGLLGYTF
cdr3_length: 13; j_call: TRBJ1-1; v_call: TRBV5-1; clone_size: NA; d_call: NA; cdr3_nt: TGCGCCAGCAGCTTGACGGTGAACACTGAAGCTTTCTTT; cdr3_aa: CASSLTVNTEAFF
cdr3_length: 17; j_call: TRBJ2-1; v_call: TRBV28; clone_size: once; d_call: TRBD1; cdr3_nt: TGTGCCAGCAGTCCGGGGACAGGGATCGGAGTATCCAATGAGCAGTTCTTC; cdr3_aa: CASSPGTGIGVSNEQFF
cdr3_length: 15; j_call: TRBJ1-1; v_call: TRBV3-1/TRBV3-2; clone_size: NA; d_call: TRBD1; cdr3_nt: TGTGCCAGCAGCCAACGCGGACAGGGTATGTCTGAAGCTTTCTTT; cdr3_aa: CASSQRGQGMSEAFF
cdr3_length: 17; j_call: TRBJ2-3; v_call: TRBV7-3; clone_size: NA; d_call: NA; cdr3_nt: TGTGCCAGCAGCGCGGGCTCTCGCGGAGCAAGCACAGATACGCAGTATTTT; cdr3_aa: CASSAGSRGASTDTQYF
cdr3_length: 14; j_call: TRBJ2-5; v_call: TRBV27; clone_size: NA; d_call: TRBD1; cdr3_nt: TGTGCCAGCAGTTGGACAGGGTGGGGCGGGACCCAGTACTTC; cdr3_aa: CASSWTGWGGTQYF
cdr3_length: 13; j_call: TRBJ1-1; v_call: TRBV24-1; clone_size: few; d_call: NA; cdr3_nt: TGTGCCACCAGTTCGACATGGAACACTGAAGCTTTCTTT; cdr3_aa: CATSSTWNTEAFF
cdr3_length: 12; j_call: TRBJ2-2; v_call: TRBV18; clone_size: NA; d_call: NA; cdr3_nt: TGTGCCAGCTCACCCAATTCCGGGGAGCTGTTTTTT; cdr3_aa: CASSPNSGELFF
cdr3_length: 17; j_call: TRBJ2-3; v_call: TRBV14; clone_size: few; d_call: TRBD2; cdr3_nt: TGTGCCAGCAGCCAGGACCACGCCGGGACTAGCCACGATACGCAGTATTTT; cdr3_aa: CASSQDHAGTSHDTQYF
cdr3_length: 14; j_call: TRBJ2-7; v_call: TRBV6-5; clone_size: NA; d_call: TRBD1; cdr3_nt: TGTGCCAGCAGCTTTACAGGGGGCAGCTACGAGCAGTACTTC; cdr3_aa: CASSFTGGSYEQYF
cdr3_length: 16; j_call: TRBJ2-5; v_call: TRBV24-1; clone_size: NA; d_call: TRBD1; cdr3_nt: TGTGCCACCAGTGATCCGCTTAAGGGACAGGGGGAGACCCAGTACTTC; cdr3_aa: CATSDPLKGQGETQYF
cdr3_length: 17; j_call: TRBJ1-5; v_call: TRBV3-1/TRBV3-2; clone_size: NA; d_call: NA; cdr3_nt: TGTGCCAGCAGCCAAGATACCGGACTCTTGCCTACTCAGCCCCAGCATTTT; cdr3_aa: CASSQDTGLLPTQPQHF
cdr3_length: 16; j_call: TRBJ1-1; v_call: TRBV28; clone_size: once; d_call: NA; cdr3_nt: TGTGCCAGCAGTTCCCCCGTGCTGAGCTCTAACACTGAAGCTTTCTTT; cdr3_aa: CASSSPVLSSNTEAFF